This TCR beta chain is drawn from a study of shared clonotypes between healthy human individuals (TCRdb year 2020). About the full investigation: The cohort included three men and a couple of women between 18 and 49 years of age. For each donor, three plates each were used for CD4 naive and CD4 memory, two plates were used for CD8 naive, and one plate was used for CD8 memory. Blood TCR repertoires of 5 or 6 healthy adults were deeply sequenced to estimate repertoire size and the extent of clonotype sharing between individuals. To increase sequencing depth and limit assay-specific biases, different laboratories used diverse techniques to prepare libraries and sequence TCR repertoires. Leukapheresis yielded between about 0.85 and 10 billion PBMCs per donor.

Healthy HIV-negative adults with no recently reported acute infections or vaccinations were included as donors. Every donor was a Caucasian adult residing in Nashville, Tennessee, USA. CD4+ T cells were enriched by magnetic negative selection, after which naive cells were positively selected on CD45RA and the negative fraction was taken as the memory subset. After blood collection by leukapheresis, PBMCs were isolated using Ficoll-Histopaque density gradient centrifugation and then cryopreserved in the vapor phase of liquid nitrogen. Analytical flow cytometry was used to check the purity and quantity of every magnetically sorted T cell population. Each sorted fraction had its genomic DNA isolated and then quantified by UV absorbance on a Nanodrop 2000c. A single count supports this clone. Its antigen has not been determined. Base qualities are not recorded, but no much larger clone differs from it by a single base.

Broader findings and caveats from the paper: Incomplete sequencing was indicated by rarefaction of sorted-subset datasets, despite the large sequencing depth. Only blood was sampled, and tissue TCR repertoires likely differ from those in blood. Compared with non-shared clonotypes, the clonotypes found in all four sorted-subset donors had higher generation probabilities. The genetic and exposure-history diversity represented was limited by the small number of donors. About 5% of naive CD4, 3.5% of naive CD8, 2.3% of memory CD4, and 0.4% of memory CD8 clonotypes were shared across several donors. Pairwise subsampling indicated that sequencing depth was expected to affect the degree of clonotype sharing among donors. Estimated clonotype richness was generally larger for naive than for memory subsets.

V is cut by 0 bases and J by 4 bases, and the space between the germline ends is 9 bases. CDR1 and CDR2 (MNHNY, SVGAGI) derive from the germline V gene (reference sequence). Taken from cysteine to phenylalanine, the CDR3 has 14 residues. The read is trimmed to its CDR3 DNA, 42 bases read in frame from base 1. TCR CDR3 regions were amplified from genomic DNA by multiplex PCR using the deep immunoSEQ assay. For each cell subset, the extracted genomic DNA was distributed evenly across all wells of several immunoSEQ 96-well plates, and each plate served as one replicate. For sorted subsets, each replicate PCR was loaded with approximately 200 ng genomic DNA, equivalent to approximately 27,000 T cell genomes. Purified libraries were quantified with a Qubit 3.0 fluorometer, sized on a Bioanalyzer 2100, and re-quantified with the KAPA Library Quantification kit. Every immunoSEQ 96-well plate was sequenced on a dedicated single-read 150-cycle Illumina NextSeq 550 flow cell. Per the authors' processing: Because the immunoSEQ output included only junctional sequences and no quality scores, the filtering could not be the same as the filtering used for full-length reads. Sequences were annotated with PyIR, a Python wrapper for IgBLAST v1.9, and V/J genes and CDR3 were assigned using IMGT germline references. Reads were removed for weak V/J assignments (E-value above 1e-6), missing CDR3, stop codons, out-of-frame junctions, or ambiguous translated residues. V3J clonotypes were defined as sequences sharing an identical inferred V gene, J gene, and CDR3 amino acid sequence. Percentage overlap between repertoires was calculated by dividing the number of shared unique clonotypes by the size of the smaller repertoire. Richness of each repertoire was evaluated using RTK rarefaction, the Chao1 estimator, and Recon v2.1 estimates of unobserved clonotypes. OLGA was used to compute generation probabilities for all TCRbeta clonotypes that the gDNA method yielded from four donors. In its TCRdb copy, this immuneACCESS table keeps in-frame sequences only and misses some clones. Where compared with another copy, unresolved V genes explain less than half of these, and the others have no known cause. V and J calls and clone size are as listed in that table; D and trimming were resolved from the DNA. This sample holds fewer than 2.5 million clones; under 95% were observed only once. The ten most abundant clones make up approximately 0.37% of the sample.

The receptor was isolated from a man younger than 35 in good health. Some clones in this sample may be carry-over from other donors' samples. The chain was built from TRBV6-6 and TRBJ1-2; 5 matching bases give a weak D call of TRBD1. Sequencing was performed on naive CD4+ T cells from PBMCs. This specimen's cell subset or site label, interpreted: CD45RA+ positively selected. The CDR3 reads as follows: CASSYSARVYGYTF. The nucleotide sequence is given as TGTGCCAGCAGTTACTCTGCCAGGGTCTATGGCTACACCTTC.